This T cell receptor (beta chain) was found in a study of shared clonotypes between healthy human individuals. CDR1 SEHNR and CDR2 FQNEAQ come from the germline V gene (reference sequence). The CDR3 is 15 residues long. V dropped 1 base and J dropped 3 bases, with 13 bases sitting between them. Generated by immunoSEQ multiplex PCR, the TCRdb table keeps only in-frame clones and is missing some. The sample lists 450,000 to 650,000 clones, around 78% occurring once. None of the donors, who were healthy HIV-negative adults, had recently had acute infections or vaccinations. Sequencing was performed on PBMCs. The chain employs TRBV7-9 and TRBJ2-7, with no clear D. The origin of this receptor is a middle-aged woman in good health. Some clones in this sample may be carry-over from other donors' samples. CDR3 bases: TGTGCCAGCAGCTTAGGGTCGCCGCAATTCTACGAGCAGTACTTC. This translates into CASSLGSPQFYEQYF.